The text below deals with one TCR beta chain. Its antigen remains unknown. The data belong to a study of CXCR3-negative and CXCR3-positive naive CD8 T cells. Points from the study as a whole: TRB CDR3s of CXCR3-positive naive cells were more hydrophobic than those of CXCR3-negative naive cells.

The TRB cDNA libraries were prepared by 5' RACE with UMI labels. TCRdb reprocessed the 5' RACE reads and keeps a single row for each CDR3 protein, giving no DNA. The repertoire table contains 140,000 to 150,000 distinct CDR3 sequences. CDR3 length equals 16 residues. CDR1 is SGHVS and CDR2 is FQNEAQ in the germline V gene. The clonotype comes from a human donor in good health. Some clones in this sample may be carry-over from other donors' samples. This sequence joins TRBV7-8 and TRBJ2-1; checking the TCRdb D call of TRBD1 is not possible without DNA. The material sequenced was naive CXCR3+ CD8+ T cells from blood. Subset of the sample: CD45RO-CCR7+CD27+CD95- naive CD8+ T cells expressing CXCR3 (TNR3+). The chain's CDR3 is CASSLDRDPIYNEQFF.